The 7 T cell receptor beta chains below come from one sample, sequenced in a study of CD8 T cells in Susac syndrome. Random hexamers were used to reverse transcribe the RNA input (about 0.5 to 1 ug). Using its own MiXCR run on the immunoSEQ multiplex PCR reads, TCRdb lists one record per CDR3 protein. This sample has 130,000 to 150,000 distinct CDR3 sequences; 94% occur once, and the top ten carry roughly 0.29%. Sequenced: CD8+ T cells from PBMCs. The receptors shown here come from a human donor in good health.

The rearrangement uses TRBV7-8 and TRBJ1-5, with TRBD1 matching over 12 bases. The CDR3 has 15 amino acids. Per the germline V gene, CDR1 is SGHVS and CDR2 is FQNEAQ. V was pared by 5 bases and J by 6 bases, with 5 bases of the junction left unmatched. CDR3 amino acids: CASSGDRGPAQPQHF. The DNA for the CDR3 is TGTGCCAGCAGCGGGGACAGGGGGCCGGCTCAGCCCCAGCATTTT.

The chain couples TRBV23-1 to TRBJ2-1, with TRBD2 matching 9 bases. TRBV23-1 is flagged as an ORF with uncertain function. V was clipped by 0 bases and J by 8 bases; unmatched bases: 11. CDR3 length: 17 amino acids. The CDR3 coding sequence is TGCGCCAGCAGTCAATCGAGGCGGGAGGGCCAATCCCATGAGCAGTTCTTC. This encodes CASSQSRREGQSHEQFF.

The chain carries TRBV27 and TRBJ2-7, with D perhaps assigned TRBD1 or TRBD2 (5 bases each). CDR3 length equals 13 residues. Germline loops: CDR1 MNHEY, CDR2 SMNVEV (reference sequence). V lost 4 bases and J lost 4, with 11 bases in between. Here the CDR3 reads CASSYTWGYEQYF. Written as DNA, the CDR3 is TGTGCCAGCAGTTACACTTGGGGGTACGAGCAGTACTTC.

The CDR3 protein is CASSSRHGLTDTQYF. DNA of the CDR3: TGTGCCAGCAGTTCCCGACACGGCTTAACAGATACGCAGTATTTT. The rearrangement joins TRBV27 to TRBJ2-3; D unclear. V was cut by 4 bases and J by 3 bases, with 14 bases left in between. Germline V gene sequence: CDR1 MNHEY, CDR2 SMNVEV (reference sequence). The CDR3 totals 15 residues.

The chain combines TRBV7-9 with TRBJ1-2; D ambiguous. CDR1 is SEHNR, CDR2 FQNEAQ, per germline (reference sequence). This CDR3 has 17 residues. Trimming cost V 1 base and J 4 bases, with 19 bases left between them. CDR3 amino acids: CASSLGDGGRRLYGYTF. The CDR3, as DNA: TGTGCCAGCAGCTTAGGAGACGGTGGCAGGAGGCTCTATGGCTACACCTTC.

This chain joins TRBV7-3 and TRBJ1-5; possibly TRBD1 for D (5 bases). Germline V gene sequence: CDR1 SGHTA, CDR2 FQGTGA. V gave up 5 bases and J gave up 1 base, with 12 bases separating them. This CDR3 has 15 residues. CDR3 sequence: CASSHGATSNQPQHF. In DNA, the CDR3 is TGTGCCAGCAGCCACGGGGCTACGAGCAATCAGCCCCAGCATTTT. The variable domain in full, completed from reference TRBV7-3 and TRBJ1-5, reads GAGVSQTPSNKVTEKGKYVELRCDPISGHTALYWYRQSLGQGPEFLIYFQGTGAADDSGLPNDRFFAVRPEGSVSTLKIQRTERGDSAVYLCASSHGATSNQPQHFGDGTRLSIL.

This chain links TRBV27 with TRBJ2-1; tentatively, D is TRBD2 (6 bases). This CDR3 comprises 15 residues. The V end lost 3 bases, the J end lost 0 bases, and 9 bases lay between the germline ends. CDR1 and CDR2 (germline): MNHEY, SMNVEV (reference sequence). The CDR3, as DNA: TGTGCCAGCAGTTTCGACGGGAGCTCCTACAATGAGCAGTTCTTC. Translation: CASSFDGSSYNEQFF.